Below are 2 T cell receptor beta chains sequenced from a single sample in a study of cytomegalovirus exposure and HLA in healthy donors. PCR was performed using 60 Vbeta and 13 Jbeta primers. Produced via immunoSEQ multiplex PCR; TCRdb's table is partial and in-frame only. This table holds around 64,000 clones, about nine tenths found once. The specimen sequenced was PBMCs. All receptors come from a woman aged 30 to 39 in good health and CMV-seronegative.

The chain carries TRBV10-3 and TRBJ2-3, with unresolved D. The CDR3 totals 12 residues. The ends were cut back, 6 bases at V and 4 bases at J, with 8 bases in the middle. Germline V gives CDR1 ENHRY, CDR2 SYGVKD. In DNA, the CDR3 is TGTGCCATCAGCGCCACTCCAGATACGCAGTATTTT. The encoded protein is CAISATPDTQYF.

Only a few counts were recorded for this clone. The chain is built from TRBV5-6 and TRBJ1-1; 11 nucleotides agree with TRBD1. The V gene's germline CDR1 is SGHDT and CDR2 YYEEEE. J was trimmed by 1 base and V by 3 bases; bases with no gene match: 8. CDR3 length equals 17 residues. Here the CDR3 DNA reads TGTGCCAGCAGCTGGGGGACAGGGGGGAAAGGGAACACTGAAGCTTTCTTT. It encodes CASSWGTGGKGNTEAFF.